This T cell receptor (beta chain) was observed in a study of T cell repertoires in cytomegalovirus infection. Study context: Matching HLA type, along with CMV infection, was indicated by public TCR beta signatures.

This clonotype occurred many times. Its cognate antigen is unknown. Trimming removed 1 base from V and 0 bases from J, with 10 bases in between. Germline CDR1 reads MNHNS; CDR2 reads SASEGT. The CDR3 sequence is 15 residues long. Whole-study results and caveats: In two of eight donors, the top clonotype was HLA-C-restricted CMV-specific.

TCRdb reanalysed the reads using MiXCR and keeps one entry per CDR3 protein. The table lists 200,000 or so distinct CDR3 sequences, roughly two fifths of them singletons. The sample consisted of CD8+ T cells from cultured PBMCs, taken from culture after CMV antigen stimulation. The receptor was isolated from a human donor in good health (CMV status not recorded). Some clones in this sample may be carry-over from other donors' samples. The chain is built from TRBV6-1 and TRBJ2-7, with TRBD1 as a possible D gene (5 bases). The CDR3 protein is CASSEGGQFSYEQYF. The CDR3 region has the DNA TGTGCCAGCAGTGAAGGCGGACAATTCTCCTACGAGCAGTACTTC.